This entry describes one T cell receptor beta chain. No cognate antigen has been identified for it. Base-call qualities are not available, and no considerably larger clone is one nucleotide away. The data belong to a study of T-cell reconstitution after alpha-beta-depleted transplantation in children (dated by TCRdb to the mid-2010s). For the wider study: The study quantitatively tracked T-cell immune reconstitution after TCRalphabeta/CD19-depleted allogeneic hematopoietic cell transplantation in children using TCR repertoire profiling. What the authors observed across the whole study: The frequencies of hyperexpanded clones fell over the following months, and after one year, T-cell counts and TCRbeta diversity were mostly attributed to newly produced T cells. The apparently early recovery of alphabetaT-cell counts about two months after transplant reportedly depended on only several hundred rapidly expanded clones that came from non-depleted graft cells. In some patients, the high TCRbeta diversity seen at day 60 was put down to recipient T cells and intrathymic progenitors that had survived conditioning.

Library preparation used PCR. The instrument was an Illumina HiSeq 2500. Molecular barcoding was employed in the preparation of TCR libraries, with unique molecular identifiers being used to normalize TCRbeta repertoire quantification. TCRdb reran the public reads through fastp at Q25 and MiXCR, keeping productive beta chains. When rows share a CDR3 protein, they turn into one entry using the most common DNA and genes. The table for this sample lists hundreds of thousands of distinct CDR3 sequences; approximately 17% of them were counted only once. Around two fifths of the sample comes from the top ten. The V end loses 6 bases and the J end loses 2 bases, and a stretch of 17 bases separates them. From the germline V gene (reference sequence), CDR1 is MNHEY and CDR2 is SMNVEV. The CDR3 spans 15 residues, from the cysteine through the phenylalanine. The DNA shown is the 45-base CDR3, in frame from base 1.

Interpreted using the paper, the treatment or condition label stands for: allogeneic hematopoietic cell transplantation with graft depleted of TCRalphabeta T cells and CD19 B cells. Transplant recipients were children who received TCRalphabeta/CD19-depleted allogeneic hematopoietic cell grafts. This specimen consisted of PBMCs, mostly from graft donor cells, obtained 360 days after TCRalphabeta/CD19-depleted stem cell transplant. The source is a male patient between 2 and 15 years old who had a stem cell transplant for acute lymphoblastic leukemia, so the T cells may come from the graft donor. The chain was built from TRBV27 and TRBJ2-7; the D gene assignment is perhaps TRBD1 or TRBD2, with each matching 5 bases. The DNA is as follows: TGTGCCAGCAGAAGCTGGGACGGAACAACCTACGAGCAGTACTTC. Its protein is CASRSWDGTTYEQYF.